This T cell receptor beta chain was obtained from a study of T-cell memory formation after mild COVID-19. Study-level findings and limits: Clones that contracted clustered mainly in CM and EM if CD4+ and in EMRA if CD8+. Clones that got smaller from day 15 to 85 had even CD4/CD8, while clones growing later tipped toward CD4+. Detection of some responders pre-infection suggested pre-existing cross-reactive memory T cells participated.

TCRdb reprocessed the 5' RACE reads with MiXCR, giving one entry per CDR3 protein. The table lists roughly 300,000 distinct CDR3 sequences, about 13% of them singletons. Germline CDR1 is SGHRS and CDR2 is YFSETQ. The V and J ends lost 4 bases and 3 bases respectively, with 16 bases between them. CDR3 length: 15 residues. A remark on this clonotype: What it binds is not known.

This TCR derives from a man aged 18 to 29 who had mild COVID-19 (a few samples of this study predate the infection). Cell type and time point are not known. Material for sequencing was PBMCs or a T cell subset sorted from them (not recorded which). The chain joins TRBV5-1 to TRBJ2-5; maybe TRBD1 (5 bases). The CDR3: CASSMTVGYEETQYF. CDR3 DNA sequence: TGCGCCAGCAGCATGACAGTGGGGTACGAAGAGACCCAGTACTTC.